The clone carrying this T cell receptor (beta chain) has a count of ten or more. Its target is not known. MiXCR, run by TCRdb on the reads, gives a single entry per CDR3 protein. The data contain some 920,000 distinct CDR3 sequences, around 30% of them singletons. This specimen comes from a study of T cell repertoires in cytomegalovirus infection. The CDR3 is 16 residues long. The V and J ends lost 6 bases and 3 bases, in that order; junction bases with no gene match: 11. The specimen comprised cultured CD8+ T cells from PBMCs, sampled from culture after CMV antigen stimulation. This sequence joins TRBV12-3 or TRBV12-4 and TRBJ1-1, with 9 bases lining up with TRBD1. The receptor comes from a human donor in good health (CMV status not recorded). Some clones in this sample may be carry-over from other donors' samples. CDR3 sequence reads: CASSPYRGRKDTEAFF. The CDR3 bases are TGTGCCAGCAGCCCCTACAGGGGGCGCAAGGACACTGAAGCTTTCTTT.